This passage covers 14 T cell receptor beta chains from one sample sequenced in a study of human T cells and chemical hapten exposure. The time point here: pre-sensitization, week 0. Treatment described: therapeutic diphenylcyclopropenone sensitization with weekly scalp DPC. TCRdb reprocessed the RACE reads via MiXCR and lists one record per CDR3 protein. The sample comprises about 120,000 distinct CDR3 sequences, 13% of which are singletons, and approximately 2.6% rests with the top ten. Here the sequenced sample was whole blood, taken in connection with sensitization to the hapten diphenylcyclopropenone (DPC). Receptors were obtained from a woman aged 18 to 35 with alopecia areata. Some clones in this sample may be carry-over from other donors' samples.

V and J are TRBV7-8 and TRBJ2-1; 12 bases agree with TRBD1. The CDR3 has 15 residues. The germline CDR1 and CDR2 sequences are SGHVS and FQNEAQ. V shed 5 bases, J shed 8 bases, and the junction held 7 bases outside the gene matches. The CDR3 region is CASSPPGQGADEQFF. CDR3 DNA sequence: TGTGCCAGCAGCCCCCCGGGACAGGGGGCGGATGAGCAGTTCTTC.

There are a few counts of this clonotype. The chain joins TRBV7-9 to TRBJ2-3, with TRBD2 matching over 10 bases. Germline assignment: CDR1 SEHNR and CDR2 FQNEAQ (reference sequence). Germline trimming cut 2 bases from V and 5 bases from J; bases unmatched to any gene: 13. This CDR3 has 18 residues. This chain's CDR3 is CASSLPRGRAGGQDTQYF. CDR3 sequence (DNA): TGTGCCAGCAGCTTACCGCGGGGCAGAGCGGGGGGGCAAGATACGCAGTATTTT.

The chain is built from TRBV6-1 and TRBJ2-1; TRBD2 aligns across 10 bases. The CDR3 is 17 residues long. V lost 0 bases to trimming and J lost 5 bases; unmatched junction nucleotides: 7. Germline CDR1 MNHNS, CDR2 SASEGT. The CDR3, as DNA: TGTGCCAGCAGTGAAGCAGCGGGGGGGCCTTTGAACAATGAGCAGTTCTTC. Protein product: CASSEAAGGPLNNEQFF.

The chain recombines TRBV5-3 with TRBJ2-1, with 7 positions matching TRBD2. TRBV5-3 is designated an ORF whose function remains uncertain. CDR3 size: 15 residues. Trimming cost V 4 bases and J 5 bases; bases outside gene matches: 9. Written as DNA, the CDR3 is TGTGCCAGAAGCCAAACTAGCGCCTCTGACAATGAGCAGTTCTTC. It codes for CARSQTSASDNEQFF.

The chain carries TRBV3-1 and TRBJ2-1; 8 bases are a match to TRBD2. The V gene end was trimmed by 1 base and the J gene end by 6 bases; junction bases not matched to a gene: 14. The CDR3 is 18 amino acids. CDR1 is LGHDT and CDR2 is YNNKEL in the germline V gene (reference sequence). The CDR3 loop reads CASSQGARTAGGSNEQFF. The CDR3, as DNA: TGTGCCAGCAGCCAAGGCGCACGAACCGCGGGGGGTAGCAATGAGCAGTTCTTC.

This clonotype has more than one count but fewer than ten. The chain recombines TRBV15 with TRBJ2-2; no definite D call. The CDR3 runs to 15 residues. V was shortened by 0 bases and J by 2 bases, with 7 bases between the two germline ends. CDR1 and CDR2 from the germline V gene are LNHNV and YYDKDF (reference sequence). The CDR3 reads CATSRDHRNTGELFF. CDR3 sequence (DNA): TGTGCCACCAGCAGAGATCACAGAAACACCGGGGAGCTGTTTTTT. The variable domain in full, with the rest retrieved from reference TRBV15 and TRBJ2-2, is DAMVIQNPRYQVTQFGKPVTLSCSQTLNHNVMYWYQQKSSQAPKLLFHYYDKDFNNEADTPDNFQSRRPNTSFCFLDIRSPGLGDTAMYLCATSRDHRNTGELFFGEGSRLTVL.

The chain uses TRBV20-1 and TRBJ1-2; maybe TRBD1 (6 bases). V was trimmed by 6 bases and J by 3 bases, leaving 14 bases between them. The CDR3 runs to 13 residues. The germline gives CDR1 DFQATT, CDR2 SNEGSKA (reference sequence). The CDR3 protein is CSARKGVDYGYTF. The CDR3 DNA reads TGCAGTGCCAGGAAGGGGGTAGACTATGGCTACACCTTC.

The chain carries TRBV12-3 or TRBV12-4 and TRBJ2-2; D unclear. Trimming took off 7 bases at V and 1 base at J, with 13 bases between the two ends. The CDR3 is 15 residues long. Here the CDR3 reads CASTPQLVNTGELFF. CDR3 DNA sequence: TGTGCCAGCACCCCGCAGCTTGTGAACACCGGGGAGCTGTTTTTT.

This clonotype was seen only a few times. This chain joins TRBV12-3 or TRBV12-4 and TRBJ2-1; 11 positions agree with TRBD2. Trimming took 6 bases from V and 5 from J; bases not matched to a gene: 12. CDR3 length: 17 amino acids. Here the CDR3 DNA reads TGTGCCAGCAGCCCATTAGGACTAGCGGGCCTGAACAATGAGCAGTTCTTC. Protein product: CASSPLGLAGLNNEQFF.

There are a few counts of this clonotype. The rearrangement links TRBV7-9 to TRBJ1-3; D unresolved. V lost 6 bases to trimming and J lost 6 bases, with 9 bases between them. This CDR3 has 12 residues. Germline V gene data show CDR1 as SEHNR and CDR2 as FQNEAQ (reference sequence). The CDR3 region is CASRPVANTIYF. The CDR3 DNA is TGTGCCAGCAGGCCGGTGGCAAACACCATATATTTT.

This clonotype was observed a handful of times. The chain couples TRBV21-1 to TRBJ1-2. TRBV21-1 constitutes a pseudogene. The CDR3 contains 15 residues. CDR3 amino acids: CVVWEDGDSNYGYTF. CDR3 bases: TGTGTCGTCTGGGAGGACGGGGACTCTAACTATGGCTACACCTTC.

The J gene is TRBJ1-3, the V gene TRBV4-3; D gene ambiguous. Trimming stripped 0 bases from V and 3 bases from J, with 15 bases between. CDR1 is LGHNA and CDR2 is YSLEER in the germline V gene. The CDR3 consists of 17 residues. The chain's CDR3 is CASSQETLKGLGNTIYF. CDR3 DNA sequence: TGCGCCAGCAGCCAAGAAACGCTCAAGGGTCTTGGAAACACCATATATTTT.

This clonotype was recorded many times. The CDR3, as DNA: TGCAGCGTTGCTTGGCAGGGTTATGGCTACACCTTC. This encodes CSVAWQGYGYTF. The chain couples TRBV29-1 to TRBJ1-2, with D possibly being TRBD1 (5 bases). The CDR3 spans 12 residues. Trimming took off 4 bases at V and 5 bases at J, with 11 bases between the two ends. Per germline, CDR1 SQVTM and CDR2 ANQGSEA.

This clonotype was counted a few times. V is TRBV4-1 and J is TRBJ2-2; the D gene could be TRBD1 or TRBD2 (6 bases each). V gave up 6 bases and J gave up 4 bases, with 18 bases separating them. Germline assignment: CDR1 MGHRA and CDR2 YSYEKL. CDR3 length: 16 amino acids. Here the CDR3 reads CASRAGGGRATGELFF. CDR3 nucleotide sequence: TGCGCCAGCAGAGCAGGAGGGGGAAGAGCCACCGGGGAGCTGTTTTTT.